Sequencing of this TCR beta chain was carried out in a study of blood T cell repertoires in COVID-19. CDR1 MNHEY and CDR2 SMNVEV come from the germline V gene (reference sequence). The V gene end was trimmed by 5 bases and the J gene end by 7 bases; junction bases not matched to a gene: 7. This CDR3 region has 14 residues. Source study methods: Amplification of reference gene primers provided the estimated nucleated cell counts. Method: immunoSEQ multiplex PCR; TCRdb's copy keeps in-frame clones and lacks some. That table furnishes V, J and clone size, whereas the DNA furnished D and trimming. The sample includes roughly 200,000 clones, 86% of them seen just once.

The chain joins TRBV27 to TRBJ2-1; TRBD2 aligns across 8 bases. This receptor was identified in a woman aged 50 to 60 in a cohort exposed to, infected with or recovered from COVID-19 (not recorded which). The specimen sequenced was PBMCs or T cells enriched from blood (not recorded which). CDR3 loop: CASSGLAGRNEQFF. CDR3 DNA sequence: TGTGCCAGCAGTGGACTAGCTGGGCGGAATGAGCAGTTCTTC.